The 5 T cell receptor beta chains in this list originate from one sample, sequenced in a study of T-cell memory formation after mild COVID-19. TCRdb re-derived calls from the 5' RACE reads in MiXCR, one entry per CDR3 protein. The data show some 210,000 distinct CDR3 sequences, 27% seen once. The source material was PBMCs or a T cell subset sorted from them (not recorded which). These receptors came from an adult woman who had mild COVID-19 (a few samples of this study predate the infection). Cell type and time point are not known.

The chain is built from TRBV4-2 and TRBJ2-3; 8 bases map to TRBD2. CDR3 length equals 19 residues. Looked up from germline, CDR1 is LGHNA and CDR2 is YNFKEQ. V was clipped by 0 bases and J by 0 bases; unmatched bases: 11. In nucleotides, the CDR3 is TGTGCCAGCAGCCAAGATTCGGTAGCGGGAATAGCCAGCACAGATACGCAGTATTTT. It yields the protein CASSQDSVAGIASTDTQYF.

V gene TRBV29-1 combines with J gene TRBJ2-7, with D possibly TRBD2 on 6 matching bases. The length of the CDR3 is 17 residues. CDR1 SQVTM and CDR2 ANQGSEA come from the germline V gene. Trimming took off 4 bases at V and 0 bases at J, with 22 bases between the two ends. CDR3 nucleotides: TGCAGCGTTGCAGCGGCACCCGTGGCGGGAAGCTCCTACGAGCAGTACTTC. It yields the protein CSVAAAPVAGSSYEQYF.

The chain uses TRBV7-3 and TRBJ1-1; D might be TRBD1 (5 bases). Germline V gene lookup returns CDR1 SGHTA and CDR2 FQGTGA. Trimming removed 2 bases from V and 7 bases from J, with 11 bases in between. The CDR3 is 13 residues long. The CDR3 is CASSLERGSEAFF. In DNA form, the CDR3 reads TGTGCCAGCAGCTTAGAACGGGGCAGTGAAGCTTTCTTT.

CDR3 nucleotides: TGTGCCAGCAGCTTATCAGGGAAATCCTACAATGAGCAGTTCTTC. Translation: CASSLSGKSYNEQFF. The V gene is TRBV5-4, the J gene TRBJ2-1, with D perhaps matching TRBD1 (5 bases). V lost 2 bases and J 1 base, leaving 10 bases between the germline ends. CDR3 length: 15 amino acids. The V gene's germline CDR1 is SGHNT and CDR2 YYREEE (reference sequence).

The CDR3 loop is CASSQFMNTEAFF. The CDR3, as DNA: TGTGCCAGCAGCCAGTTTATGAACACTGAAGCTTTCTTT. The rearrangement uses TRBV3-1 and TRBJ1-1; no clear D gene. Trimming removed 3 bases from V and 0 bases from J, with 5 bases in between. CDR1 is LGHDT and CDR2 is YNNKEL in the germline V gene (reference sequence). The CDR3 covers 13 residues.